These 11 T cell receptor beta chains share one sample of origin, sequenced in a study of blood T cell repertoires in COVID-19. Sequenced by immunoSEQ multiplex PCR; TCRdb stores in-frame clones only, minus some. The table shows a few hundred thousand clones, with around 83% occurring only once. Sequencing was carried out using PBMCs or T cells enriched from blood (not recorded which). Receptors were obtained from a woman aged 40 to 49 with acute COVID-19.

The chain recombines TRBV19 with TRBJ2-1; D may be TRBD1 (6 bases). The CDR3 extends over 12 amino acids. V was trimmed by 6 bases and J by 10 bases, leaving 13 bases between them. Germline assignment: CDR1 LNHDA and CDR2 SQIVND (reference sequence). For the CDR3, the DNA is TGTGCCAGTAGCCCTACAGGGCAAGAGCAGTTCTTC. Its protein is CASSPTGQEQFF.

The CDR3 DNA is TGTGCCAGCAGCCAAATATCTAGCGGGAGGGCCGGCAATGAGCAGTTCTTC. Translated: CASSQISSGRAGNEQFF. The chain couples TRBV3-1 (or the pseudogene TRBV3-2) to TRBJ2-1; 12 nucleotides match TRBD2. CDR3 length equals 17 residues. V shed 2 bases, J shed 6 bases, and the junction held 8 bases outside the gene matches. Germline V lookup: CDR1 LGHDT, CDR2 YNNKEL (reference sequence).

This chain connects TRBV19 to TRBJ2-2; perhaps TRBD2 as D (5 bases). This CDR3 region has 15 residues. The V end lost 7 bases, the J end lost 6 bases, and 18 bases lay between the germline ends. Per the germline V gene, CDR1 is LNHDA and CDR2 is SQIVND (reference sequence). This CDR3 is CASTTRGLFAGELFF. In nucleotides, the CDR3 is TGTGCCAGTACCACCAGAGGGCTTTTCGCCGGGGAGCTGTTTTTT.

The J gene is TRBJ2-1, the V gene TRBV14, with TRBD2 matching over 13 bases. V shed 8 bases and J 9 bases; nucleotides not matched to a gene: 10. Germline V gives CDR1 SGHDN, CDR2 FVKESK. This CDR3 is built from 15 residues. CDR3 nucleotide sequence: TGTGCCAGCCGCCGGACTAGCGGGAGTAAGGGTGAGCAGTTCTTC. Its protein is CASRRTSGSKGEQFF.

This clone showed up just a few times. V and J are TRBV5-1 and TRBJ1-2; TRBD1 aligns across 12 bases. Germline V lookup: CDR1 SGHRS, CDR2 YFSETQ. The CDR3 consists of 15 residues. Losses at the gene ends were 4 bases for V and 4 bases for J; bases not matched to a gene: 5. This CDR3 is CASSRGQGAGYGYTF. The CDR3 bases are TGCGCCAGCAGCCGGGGACAGGGGGCCGGCTATGGCTACACCTTC.

The chain is built from TRBV2 and TRBJ2-6, with D unclear. Germline loops: CDR1 SNHLY, CDR2 FYNNEI. The CDR3 extends over 16 amino acids. With 4 bases removed from V and 0 bases from J, the gap between germline ends came to 10 bases. CDR3 in amino acids: CASSGPRSSGANVLTF. CDR3 DNA sequence: TGTGCCAGCAGTGGCCCACGGAGCTCTGGGGCCAACGTCCTGACTTTC.

The chain joins TRBV5-6 to TRBJ1-1; D might be TRBD1 (6 bases). CDR1 is SGHDT, CDR2 YYEEEE, per germline. CDR3 size: 18 residues. V lost 0 bases, J lost 1 base, and 19 bases lay in between. CDR3 nucleotides: TGTGCCAGCAGCTTGGATTGGGGGCAGGGTCGCGGGAACACTGAAGCTTTCTTT. Its protein product is CASSLDWGQGRGNTEAFF. The variable domain in full, completed from reference TRBV5-6 and TRBJ1-1, reads DAGVTQSPTHLIKTRGQQVTLRCSPKSGHDTVSWYQQALGQGPQFIFQYYEEEERQRGNFPDRFSGHQFPNYSSELNVNALLLGDSALYLCASSLDWGQGRGNTEAFFGQGTRLTVV.

This chain links TRBV7-5 with TRBJ2-7; the listed D gene, TRBD2, was not tested against the DNA. TRBV7-5 is noted as a pseudogene. The length of the CDR3 is 12 residues. CDR3 residues: CVRSFPSGEQYF. CDR3 in DNA: TGTGTCAGAAGCTTCCCGTCCGGGGAGCAGTACTTC.

The gene calls are TRBV4-3 and TRBJ2-1; 8 bases are shared with TRBD1. The CDR3 consists of 14 residues. Trimming cost V 3 bases and J 6 bases; bases outside gene matches: 4. Germline CDR1 reads LGHNA; CDR2 reads YSLEER. CDR3 sequence reads: CASSQDRVINEQFF. DNA for the CDR3: TGCGCCAGCAGCCAGGACAGGGTGATCAATGAGCAGTTCTTC.

The J gene is TRBJ1-5, the V gene TRBV5-4; no reliable D call. The V gene lost 4 bases and the J gene lost 0 bases, with 11 bases spanning the gap. Per germline, CDR1 SGHNT and CDR2 YYREEE (reference sequence). The CDR3 has 15 amino acids. Here the CDR3 DNA reads TGTGCCAGCAGCCCCGACCGGGGTAGCAATCAGCCCCAGCATTTT. Its translation: CASSPDRGSNQPQHF.

The chain recombines TRBV7-2 with TRBJ1-5; tentatively, D is TRBD1 (5 bases). V shed 5 bases and J shed 7 bases, with 12 bases lying between them. There are 13 residues in the CDR3. Germline CDR1 is SGHTA and CDR2 is FQGNSA. For the CDR3, the DNA is TGTGCCAGCAGCGTTCAGGGAGGGCAGCCCCAGCATTTT. Translating gives CASSVQGGQPQHF.